This passage covers 6 T cell receptor beta chains from one sample sequenced in a study of T cells after yellow fever vaccination. TCRdb reprocessed the 5' RACE reads via MiXCR and lists one record per CDR3 protein. The sample shows about 360,000 distinct CDR3 sequences, approximately 6% of them seen only once. Here the sequenced sample was PBMCs, taken 5 days after the yellow fever booster vaccination. These receptor sequences come from a man aged 30 to 39 who received the YFV17D yellow fever vaccine.

The table lists this clonotype with many counts. V gene TRBV7-9 combines with J gene TRBJ1-5, with no clear D. CDR1 is SEHNR, CDR2 FQNEAQ, per germline (reference sequence). This CDR3 has 14 residues. The germline V and J ends were trimmed by 3 bases and 5 bases, with 11 bases remaining between them. This chain's CDR3 is CASSFPREDQPQHF. The CDR3 region has the DNA TGTGCCAGCAGCTTCCCTAGGGAGGATCAGCCCCAGCATTTT.

This clonotype was seen at least ten times. The chain carries TRBV7-2 and TRBJ2-7; D call uncertain. The CDR3 is 14 residues long. In germline, CDR1 is SGHTA, CDR2 FQGNSA. V was clipped by 2 bases and J by 3 bases, with 11 bases between them. This CDR3 is CASSLRAAGYEQYF. The DNA of the CDR3 is TGTGCCAGCAGCTTACGCGCTGCAGGCTACGAGCAGTACTTC. The full variable domain, in which reference TRBV7-2 and TRBJ2-7 provide the parts outside the CDR3, is GAGVSQSPSNKVTEKGKDVELRCDPISGHTALYWYRQSLGQGLEFLIYFQGNSAPDKSGLPSDRFSAERTGGSVSTLTIQRTQQEDSAVYLCASSLRAAGYEQYFGPGTRLTVT.

Here the CDR3 reads CASRQGYNEQFF. DNA of the CDR3: TGTGCCAGTAGACAGGGCTACAATGAGCAGTTCTTC. This chain joins TRBV19 and TRBJ2-1; perhaps TRBD1 as D (6 bases). Deletions cut 6 bases from V and 3 bases from J, with 6 bases between. The CDR3 consists of 12 residues. Germline lookup yields CDR1 LNHDA and CDR2 SQIVND (reference sequence).

The table lists this clonotype with many counts. The genes are TRBV12-3 or TRBV12-4 and TRBJ2-5; weak D call: TRBD2 (5 bases). This CDR3 comprises 14 residues. The V gene lost 3 bases and the J gene lost 5 bases, with 13 bases spanning the gap. CDR3 DNA: TGTGCCAGCAGTTTTGGGCCTTCGGGGGAGACCCAGTACTTC. It is translated as CASSFGPSGETQYF.

V is TRBV20-1 and J is TRBJ2-1; 8 nucleotides match TRBD2. The V and J ends lost 6 bases and 1 base, in that order; junction bases with no gene match: 8. The CDR3 runs to 15 residues. Looked up from germline, CDR1 is DFQATT and CDR2 is SNEGSKA (reference sequence). In DNA, the CDR3 is TGCAGTGCGGCCAGCGGGAGCTTTTCCTACAATGAGCAGTTCTTC. This translates into CSAASGSFSYNEQFF.

Concerning this clonotype itself: A much bigger clone sits one base away, suggesting this may be a read error. The genes are TRBV7-8 and TRBJ2-7; 7 nucleotides agree with TRBD1. Germline CDR1 SGHVS, CDR2 FQNEAQ. The CDR3 runs to 14 residues. The CDR3 region has the DNA TGTGCCACCAGCCCAGACAGGGTTGTCCACGAGCAGTACTTC. Its translation is CATSPDRVVHEQYF.